Below, one T cell receptor (beta chain) is given with its context. Its antigen is as yet unknown. CDR1 and CDR2 from the germline V gene are SGHTA and FQGNSA. Trimming left V 1 base short and J 0 bases short, with 13 bases between. The CDR3 has 18 residues. These data are taken from a study of T cell responses to AZD1222 COVID-19 vaccine. This table comes from immunoSEQ multiplex PCR, and its TCRdb copy is limited to in-frame clones, with some not included. The data show roughly 120,000 clones, with 65% to 90% seen just once and 6.5% to 9.5% held by the top ten. Study-level points and caveats: CD4 TCRs associated with vaccination spanned spike, dominating at 160-218 and 743-854. Only after the peak T cell response were repertoires sampled. Unmutated variant regions are reportedly the target of nearly half of TCRs that are spike-specific. The donor cohort was predominantly white British with a female majority, and clonal diversity may have been underestimated.

The source of this sequence is an adult in good health. Sequenced here: peripheral blood, sampled on day 0 of AZD1222 vaccination. V and J are TRBV7-2 and TRBJ1-6; D is ambiguous. CDR3 amino acids: CASSLVGSQSSYNSPLHF. In nucleotides, the CDR3 is TGTGCCAGCAGCTTAGTAGGTTCGCAGAGCTCCTATAATTCACCCCTCCACTTT.